This is a list of T cell receptor beta chains from one sample in a study of early T cells in non-severe SARS-CoV-2 infection. Using its own MiXCR run on the 5' RACE reads, TCRdb lists one record per CDR3 protein. The repertoire includes more than 90,000 distinct CDR3 sequences, approximately 9.9% of them detected once, and approximately 5.3% sits in the top ten. The sequenced material came from whole blood. The receptor set was obtained from an adult who was a healthcare worker with PCR-confirmed SARS-CoV-2 infection or an uninfected control (not recorded which). CDR3s include the opening cysteine and the closing phenylalanine or tryptophan. The D gene is left open where the match is weak.

TRBJ1-1	TRBV7-9	.	CASSLLGGGTEAFF
TRBJ2-6	TRBV2	TRBD1	CASSRTGGLGANVLTF
TRBJ2-3	TRBV12-3/TRBV12-4	TRBD1	CASSLSRGLDTQYF
TRBJ2-1	TRBV11-2	TRBD2	CASSSGLAGSKQFF
TRBJ1-1	TRBV2	.	CASSASSHTEAFF
TRBJ1-3	TRBV3-1	.	CASSHGGNTIYF
TRBJ1-2	TRBV19	.	CATTGWDKELNYGYTF
TRBJ2-5	TRBV29-1	.	CSVGSGETQYF
TRBJ1-1	TRBV7-8	.	CASSLRGQGNTEAFF
TRBJ2-7	TRBV18	.	CASSPLGEKHPYEQYF
TRBJ2-5	TRBV5-1	.	CASSPKTPDRTQETQYF
TRBJ2-7	TRBV20-1	TRBD1	CSARVPGQATSYEQYF
TRBJ1-1	TRBV4-1	TRBD1	CASRPGTGKNTEAFF
TRBJ2-1	TRBV2	.	CASTPMADYNEQFF
TRBJ2-5	TRBV7-9	TRBD1	CASSFGRDRPETQYF
TRBJ2-7	TRBV4-1	.	CASSQGPGDNEQYF
TRBJ2-3	TRBV3-1	.	CASSQVSYTDTQYF
TRBJ1-3	TRBV3-1	.	CASSQDRAAGNTIYF
TRBJ1-3	TRBV20-1	.	CSAPSGSGNTIYF
TRBJ2-3	TRBV11-2	TRBD2	CASSRDSGGFGTDTQYF
TRBJ2-7	TRBV27	.	CASGVRGPYEQYF
TRBJ1-1	TRBV7-3	.	CASSSYQQGGTEAFF
TRBJ2-3	TRBV28	.	CASSLGRYTDTQYF
TRBJ2-7	TRBV29-1	TRBD1	CSVAGTGKTYEQYF
TRBJ2-1	TRBV18	TRBD1	CASSPSRQGAMGYNEQFF
TRBJ1-1	TRBV7-2	TRBD1	CASSFRDRVDTEAFF
TRBJ1-1	TRBV7-2	TRBD1	CASSYRTGGNFEAFF
TRBJ2-7	TRBV4-1	.	CASSQGLPTYEQYF
TRBJ2-5	TRBV18	TRBD1	CASSPSSDRQETQYF
TRBJ1-2	TRBV12-3/TRBV12-4	.	CASSPTPDTNYGYTF
TRBJ1-2	TRBV6-1	.	CASSEAGYYGYTF
TRBJ2-7	TRBV6-5	TRBD2	CASSSRSGARSYEQYF
TRBJ2-4	TRBV6-5	.	CASSFGPSRKNIQYF
TRBJ2-1	TRBV7-9	.	CASSSGRGNNEQFF
TRBJ2-2	TRBV7-3	TRBD1	CTSSPPTGTGSTGELFF
TRBJ2-5	TRBV7-6	.	CASTPTPGSPQYF
TRBJ2-6	TRBV12-3/TRBV12-4	TRBD1	CASRPTGGSSGANVLTF
TRBJ1-3	TRBV6-1	TRBD1	CASSEAVTGAGNTIYF
TRBJ2-1	TRBV5-1	TRBD2	CASSPVAGGLYNEQFF
TRBJ1-1	TRBV9	TRBD1	CASSLRQGKFPEAFF
TRBJ2-7	TRBV7-6	.	CASNPGRSYEQYF
TRBJ1-1	TRBV29-1	.	CSVEEYGTEAFF
TRBJ2-7	TRBV28	TRBD2	CASTTSGSYEQYF
TRBJ1-2	TRBV28	.	CASSFLGLGYGYTF
TRBJ2-2	TRBV7-7	TRBD1	CASSPEYGRGPSPPGELFF
TRBJ2-1	TRBV10-2	.	CASKTSSYNEQFF
TRBJ2-7	TRBV7-6	TRBD2	CASSDYGGEGFSEQYF
TRBJ2-3	TRBV18	.	CASSPSGGADTQYF
TRBJ2-7	TRBV20-1	TRBD1	CSAVTGGSSYEQYF
TRBJ1-2	TRBV20-1	.	CSARRPPFGLANYGYTF